The subject of this entry is one T cell receptor (beta chain). Its antigen remains unknown. This sample was included in a study of OX40 agonist ivuxolimab in advanced cancers. Germline V gene lookup returns CDR1 GTSNPN and CDR2 SVGIG (reference sequence). The V end lost 6 bases, the J end lost 7 bases, and 12 bases lay between the germline ends. The CDR3 has 11 residues. Study results and limitations: Partial responders dosed at 0.1-3.0 mg/kg displayed clonal expansion ranking among the lowest.

Measured with immunoSEQ multiplex PCR; TCRdb has only the in-frame clones, and not every one. The sample carries some 86,000 clones, around 90% recorded once. The chain has TRBV30 and TRBJ1-2; D gene ambiguous. Sequencing used CD4+ or CD8+ T cells sorted from blood, obtained in a trial of the OX40 agonist ivuxolimab. The origin of this receptor is an adult with an advanced solid tumor such as melanoma, head and neck, liver or kidney cancer. The CDR3, as DNA: TGTGCCTGCGGGGTTTACGGTGGCTACACCTTC. It codes for CACGVYGGYTF.